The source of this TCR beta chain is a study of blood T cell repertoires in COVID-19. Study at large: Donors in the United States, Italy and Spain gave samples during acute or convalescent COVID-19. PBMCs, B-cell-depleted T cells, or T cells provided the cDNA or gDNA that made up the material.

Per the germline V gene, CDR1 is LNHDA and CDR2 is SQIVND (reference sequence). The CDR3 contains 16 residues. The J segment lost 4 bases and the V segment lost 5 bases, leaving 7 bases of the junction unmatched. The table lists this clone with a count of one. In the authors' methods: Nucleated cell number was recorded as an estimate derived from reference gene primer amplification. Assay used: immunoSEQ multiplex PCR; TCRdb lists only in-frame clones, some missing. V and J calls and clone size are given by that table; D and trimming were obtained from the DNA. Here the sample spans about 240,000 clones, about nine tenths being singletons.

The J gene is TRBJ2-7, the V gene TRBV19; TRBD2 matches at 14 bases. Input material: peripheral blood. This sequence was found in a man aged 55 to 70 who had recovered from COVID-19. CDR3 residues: CASSQTSGGASYEQYF. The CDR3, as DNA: TGTGCCAGTAGTCAGACTAGCGGGGGGGCCTCATACGAGCAGTACTTC.